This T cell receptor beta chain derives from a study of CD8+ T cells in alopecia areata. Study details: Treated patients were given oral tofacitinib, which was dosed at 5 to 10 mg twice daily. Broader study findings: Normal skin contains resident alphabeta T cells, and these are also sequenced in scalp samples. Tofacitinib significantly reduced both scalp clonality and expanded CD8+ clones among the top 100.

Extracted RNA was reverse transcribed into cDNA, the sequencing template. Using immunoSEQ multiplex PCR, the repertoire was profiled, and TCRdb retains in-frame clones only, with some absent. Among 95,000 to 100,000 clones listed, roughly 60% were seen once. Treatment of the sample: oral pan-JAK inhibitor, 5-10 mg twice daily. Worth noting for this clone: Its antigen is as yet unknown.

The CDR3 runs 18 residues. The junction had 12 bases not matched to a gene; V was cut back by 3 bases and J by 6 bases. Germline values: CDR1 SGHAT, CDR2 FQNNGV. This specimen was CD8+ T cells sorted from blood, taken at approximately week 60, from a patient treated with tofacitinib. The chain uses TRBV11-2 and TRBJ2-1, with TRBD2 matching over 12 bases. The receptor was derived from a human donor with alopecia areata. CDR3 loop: CASSFPSGGAVMRNEQFF. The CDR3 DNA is TGTGCCAGCAGCTTCCCTAGCGGGGGGGCCGTGATGCGCAATGAGCAGTTCTTC.